A single sample is the source of the 9 T cell receptor beta chains below, sequenced in a study of blood T cell repertoires in COVID-19. Here immunoSEQ multiplex PCR was the method, and the copy in TCRdb shows in-frame clones only, minus some. The table has 150,000 or so clones, roughly three quarters seen once. The sequenced material came from peripheral blood. Receptors were obtained from a woman in her 70s with acute or convalescent COVID-19.

This clone was found a few times. The rearrangement links TRBV5-1 to TRBJ2-3; TRBD2 matches 12 bases. Germline V gene sequence: CDR1 SGHRS, CDR2 YFSETQ. V lost 6 bases, J lost 3 bases, and 8 bases stayed unmatched. This CDR3 is built from 16 residues. CDR3 sequence reads: CASNDLAGGPTDTQYF. Here the CDR3 DNA reads TGCGCCAGCAACGATCTAGCGGGGGGGCCGACAGATACGCAGTATTTT.

This rearrangement joins TRBV6-5 to TRBJ1-1, with 10 bases matching TRBD1. This CDR3 has 15 amino acids. V was clipped by 7 bases and J by 2 bases; unmatched bases: 7. Germline lookup yields CDR1 MNHEY and CDR2 SVGAGI. This CDR3 is CASKFRDRGNTEAFF. In nucleotides, the CDR3 is TGTGCCAGCAAATTCCGGGACAGGGGAAACACTGAAGCTTTCTTT.

Concerning this clone itself: The sample holds other DNA sequences that translate to the same CDR3. The CDR3 sequence: CASSQGQGEAFF. The CDR3 nucleotides are TGTGCCAGCAGCCAAGGGCAGGGAGAAGCTTTCTTT. V and J are TRBV3-1 (or the pseudogene TRBV3-2) and TRBJ1-1, with D maybe TRBD1 (5 bases). Trimming took 1 base from V and 8 from J, leaving 8 bases between them. This CDR3 has 12 amino acids. CDR1 is LGHDT and CDR2 is YNNKEL in the germline V gene (reference sequence).

This clone was seen a single time. The V gene is TRBV5-8, the J gene TRBJ2-3; 10 bases match TRBD1. CDR3 length: 17 residues. Per germline, CDR1 SGHTS and CDR2 YDEGEE. The ends lost 4 bases at V and 4 bases at J; junction bases unmatched: 12. CDR3 nucleotide sequence: TGTGCCAGCAGCCCGGCAAAGGGGACAGGGGTTCCAGATACGCAGTATTTT. It codes for CASSPAKGTGVPDTQYF.

In its sample, this clone was seen a few times. The V call is TRBV7-3, the J call TRBJ1-1; no firm D call. Germline CDR1 is SGHTA and CDR2 is FQGTGA. This CDR3 comprises 13 residues. Trimming removed 5 bases from V and 5 bases from J, with 12 bases in between. The CDR3 DNA is TGTGCCAGCAGCCCCTCCGAGGGTACTGAAGCTTTCTTT. Its translation is CASSPSEGTEAFF.

The V call is TRBV10-3, the J call TRBJ2-4; 7 nucleotides line up with TRBD1. V lost 2 bases and J lost 2; bases outside the gene matches: 3. The CDR3 extends over 15 amino acids. Germline V lookup: CDR1 ENHRY, CDR2 SYGVKD. The CDR3 loop reads CAISEPGQSKNIQYF. CDR3 in DNA: TGTGCCATCAGTGAGCCGGGACAGTCCAAAAACATTCAGTACTTC.

J is TRBJ2-5 and V is TRBV7-9; 8 positions match TRBD1. The CDR3 contains 16 residues. The J segment lost 1 base and the V segment lost 1 base, leaving 5 bases of the junction unmatched. CDR1 is SEHNR and CDR2 is FQNEAQ in the germline V gene (reference sequence). CDR3 in amino acids: CASSLDQGALQETQYF. In nucleotides, the CDR3 is TGTGCCAGCAGCTTAGATCAGGGGGCTCTCCAAGAGACCCAGTACTTC.

The V and J genes are TRBV2 and TRBJ1-2; TRBD1 matches at 9 bases. The length of the CDR3 is 13 residues. Germline CDR1 and CDR2: SNHLY and FYNNEI. J gave up 7 bases and V 6 bases, and 6 bases lay outside the gene matches. The CDR3 spells CASSRDRVFGYTF. The CDR3 DNA follows: TGTGCCAGCAGCCGGGACAGGGTGTTTGGCTACACCTTC.

The chain joins TRBV5-6 to TRBJ1-4, with a weak D call TRBD1 (6 bases). The CDR3 totals 15 residues. Germline loops: CDR1 SGHDT, CDR2 YYEEEE. V lost 3 bases and J 2 bases, leaving 11 bases between the germline ends. CDR3 residues: CASSSGVSTNEKLFF. CDR3 DNA: TGTGCCAGCAGCTCAGGGGTTTCTACTAATGAAAAACTGTTTTTT.